This T cell receptor (beta chain) was sequenced in a study of shared T cell receptors in the human thymus. The table came from immunoSEQ multiplex PCR; TCRdb's copy has only in-frame clones and leaves some out. This table has hundreds of thousands of clones, approximately 87% appearing once. This CDR3 is built from 15 residues. Per the germline V gene, CDR1 is LGHNA and CDR2 is YNFKEQ. Trimming cost V 1 base and J 5 bases; bases outside gene matches: 6. This same sample was also taken into another study, of human thymus T cells. According to that study: Among the donors, all were healthy Finnish infants having corrective surgery for congenital heart defects. Thymus tissue for the work was resected from patients undergoing corrective heart surgery. Thymic and blood repertoires seemed to show skewed V and J gene use. Related reports documented highly overlapping thymic repertoires among unrelated individuals.

This clonotype was obtained from a boy under two years old with a congenital heart defect. Sequencing used thymocytes. The chain joins TRBV4-2 to TRBJ2-7, with 9 bases aligning to TRBD1. CDR3 in DNA: TGTGCCAGCAGCCAAGCTCCACAGGGGGCCGACGAGCAGTACTTC. Translating gives CASSQAPQGADEQYF.